These T cell receptor beta chains were read from a single sample in a study of shared clonotypes between healthy human individuals. Repertoires were generated with immunoSEQ multiplex PCR, while TCRdb's copy carries only in-frame clones and drops some. The sample shows about 1 million clones, about 76% of them seen only once. Sequenced material: memory CD4+ T cells sorted from blood. These receptors were collected from a man between 18 and 35 years old in good health. CDR3s include the opening cysteine and the closing phenylalanine or tryptophan. A D gene is named only where the DNA matches it firmly. A clone size is listed for some rows: how often the clone was seen (once, few, many), or a class if it is expanded.

>once|TRBJ2-1|15|TRBD1|TRBV6-6
TGTGCCAGCAAAAAAGGACAGGGTAGAAACAATGAGCAGTTCTTC
CASKKGQGRNNEQFF
>.|TRBJ1-2|16|.|TRBV10-3
TGTGCCATCAGTGACCTAGCCTCACAGAGGCCCTATGGCTACACCTTC
CAISDLASQRPYGYTF
>.|TRBJ1-6|15|.|TRBV5-1
TGCGCCAGCAGCTTGGCGGCAGGGGAGGGTTCACCCCTCCACTTT
CASSLAAGEGSPLHF
>few|TRBJ2-2|14|TRBD1|TRBV7-7
TGTGCTAGCACCCCATCCAGGGGGACCGGGGAGCTGTTTTTT
CASTPSRGTGELFF
>few|TRBJ1-2|14|.|TRBV30
TGTGCCTGGAGTGTTGGGAGACAGGTGGTCGGCTACACCTTC
CAWSVGRQVVGYTF
>.|TRBJ2-1|18|TRBD2|TRBV11-2
TGTGCCAGCACCTTTACTGGGACTAGCGGGGGCACGAGCGTTGAGCAGTTCTTC
CASTFTGTSGGTSVEQFF
>.|TRBJ2-2|17|.|TRBV21-1
TGTGCCAGTAGGATAGAGGGGCGGCTCGCGAACACCGGGGAGCTGTTTTTT
CASRIEGRLANTGELFF
>.|TRBJ1-3|14|.|TRBV28
TGTGCCAGCATCCCCGGACAGCTGATTAGCACCATATATTTT
CASIPGQLISTIYF
>few|TRBJ2-1|10|TRBD1|TRBV20-1
TGCAGTGCGCTGCAGGACAGGGTAGTCTTC
CSALQDRVVF
>.|TRBJ2-1|13|.|TRBV7-6
TGTGCCAGCAGCTTAAGGAAAGGGGATGAGCAGTTCTTC
CASSLRKGDEQFF
>once|TRBJ2-5|11|.|TRBV7-6
TGTGCCAGCAGCTTATTAGAGACCCAGTACTTC
CASSLLETQYF
>.|TRBJ2-5|15|.|TRBV9
TGTGCCAGCAGCGTAGCCCCGGGAAGCGGGCAGACCCAGTACTTC
CASSVAPGSGQTQYF
>.|TRBJ2-1|11|.|TRBV6-5
TGTGCCAGCAGTCGGGGGAATGAGCAGTTCTTC
CASSRGNEQFF
>.|TRBJ1-1|14|TRBD1|TRBV29-1
TGCAGCGTTGACGGACAGGGGATGAACACTGAAGCTTTCTTT
CSVDGQGMNTEAFF
>few|TRBJ1-5|15|.|TRBV5-6
TGTGCCAGCAGCCGCCGGGACCGGAGCAATCAGCCCCAGCATTTT
CASSRRDRSNQPQHF